This T cell receptor beta chain came from a study of T cell responses to AZD1222 COVID-19 vaccine. Sequenced by immunoSEQ multiplex PCR; TCRdb stores in-frame clones only, minus some. This table holds about 130,000 clones, 80% to 95% found once. Points on this clone: Its antigen is currently unknown.

Findings of the study overall: Just a handful of AZD1222 recipients tested seropositive at baseline.

Trimming removed 5 bases from V and 3 bases from J, with 10 bases in between. CDR1 and CDR2 from the germline V gene are SGHAT and FQNNGV. CDR3 length: 13 amino acids. The sequence was collected from an adult in good health. The J gene is TRBJ1-2, the V gene TRBV11-2; D perhaps matches TRBD1 (5 bases). The sequences come from peripheral blood, collected on day 0 of MenACWY control vaccination. This CDR3 reads CASSQTVYYGYTF. CDR3 nucleotide sequence: TGTGCCAGCAGCCAGACAGTCTACTATGGCTACACCTTC.